These T cell receptor beta chains were read from a single sample in a study of cytotoxic CD8 clonotypes in ibrutinib-treated CLL. Assay used: immunoSEQ multiplex PCR; TCRdb lists only in-frame clones, some missing. The sample includes tens of thousands of clones, around 52% of them seen just once. This specimen consisted of PBMCs, obtained before ibrutinib treatment. The receptor set was obtained from a human donor with chronic lymphocytic leukemia. Both conserved end residues are part of each CDR3. A D gene is named only where the DNA matches it firmly. A clone size is listed for some rows: how often the clone was seen (once, few, many), or a class if it is expanded.

j_call,clone_size,v_call,d_call,cdr3_nt,cdr3_aa
TRBJ1-1,.,TRBV18,.,TGTGCCAGCTCACCCTCGACAGTTGAAGCTTTCTTT,CASSPSTVEAFF
TRBJ1-5,few,TRBV18,TRBD1,TGTGCCAGCTCACCACCGACAGGGAAGAATCAGCCCCAGCATTTT,CASSPPTGKNQPQHF
TRBJ2-2,.,TRBV2,TRBD1,TGTGCCAGCAGTCTGGGACAGGGGGCGCCCGGGGAGCTGTTTTTT,CASSLGQGAPGELFF
TRBJ1-2,.,TRBV5-6,TRBD1,TGTGCCAGCAGGAGTACAGGGGCCGTATGGGGCTACACCTTC,CASRSTGAVWGYTF
TRBJ2-1,.,TRBV4-1,TRBD2,TGCGCCAGCAGCTCTAGCGGTTCCTACAATGAGCAGTTCTTC,CASSSSGSYNEQFF
TRBJ1-3,.,TRBV7-6,.,TGTGCCAGCAGCTTTGGGACATCTGGAAACACCATATATTTT,CASSFGTSGNTIYF
TRBJ1-3,.,TRBV4-1,.,TGCGCCAGCAGTACTCCCGGCACGGGAAACACCATATATTTT,CASSTPGTGNTIYF
TRBJ2-6,.,TRBV6-1,TRBD1,TGTGCCAGCAGCGAAGACCCGACAGGGTTTCTTTCTGGGGCCAACGTCCTGACTTTC,CASSEDPTGFLSGANVLTF
TRBJ1-4,.,TRBV6-9,.,TGTGCCAGCAGTTACTCGATATCCCCGAATGAAAAACTGTTTTTT,CASSYSISPNEKLFF
TRBJ2-7,.,TRBV11-2,TRBD1,TGTGCCAGCAGCTTAGTTTGGGGGACAGGGACCTACGAGCAGTACTTC,CASSLVWGTGTYEQYF
TRBJ1-5,few,TRBV2,.,TGTGCCAGCACCGCCGCTCCCTCCGTAAGGAATCAGCCCCAGCATTTT,CASTAAPSVRNQPQHF
TRBJ2-1,.,TRBV10-3,TRBD2,TGTGCCATCGGGACTAGCCCTAATGAGCAGTTCTTC,CAIGTSPNEQFF
TRBJ2-2,medium-sized,TRBV29-1,TRBD1,TGCAGCGCACAAACAGGGGGCGTTAACACCGGGGAGCTGTTTTTT,CSAQTGGVNTGELFF
TRBJ1-2,few,TRBV10-3,.,TGTGCCATCAGTGAACAGTCCCTCCTCTATGGCTACACCTTC,CAISEQSLLYGYTF
TRBJ2-2,.,TRBV2,.,TGTGCCAGCAAGTTCAAGGGAGTTGACACCGGGGAGCTGTTTTTT,CASKFKGVDTGELFF
TRBJ2-2,.,TRBV5-4,TRBD1,TGTGCCAGCAGCCCGGGACAGGGAAGGGGTGGCGGGGAGCTGTTTTTT,CASSPGQGRGGGELFF
TRBJ2-3,.,TRBV7-2,.,TGTGCCAGCAGCTTGTGGCAGAGCACAGATACGCAGTATTTT,CASSLWQSTDTQYF
TRBJ1-5,few,TRBV7-2,.,TGTGCCAGCAGCTTAGGCGTTAGCAGCCTGGGCAATCAGCCCCAGCATTTT,CASSLGVSSLGNQPQHF
TRBJ2-5,.,TRBV6-6,.,TGTGCCAGCAGTTTGCAGGGGCCAGAGACCCAGTACTTC,CASSLQGPETQYF
TRBJ2-7,.,TRBV19,TRBD1,TGTGCCAGTAGAGGACAGGTCTCCTACGAGCAGTACTTC,CASRGQVSYEQYF
TRBJ1-1,.,TRBV11-3,.,TGTGCCAGCAGCCACCCGCTGGGGGTGAACACTGAAGCTTTCTTT,CASSHPLGVNTEAFF
TRBJ2-7,.,TRBV27,.,TGTGCCAGCAGTTTATCAGGGTTGAGCTCCTACGAGCAGTACTTC,CASSLSGLSSYEQYF
TRBJ2-3,.,TRBV10-2,.,TGCGCCAGCATCCCCGGACGGCACACAGATACGCAGTATTTT,CASIPGRHTDTQYF
TRBJ1-1,.,TRBV29-1,.,TGCATAACGCCTGAAGCTTTCTTT,CITPEAFF
TRBJ1-1,.,TRBV10-2,.,TGCGCCAGCAGCAAGGGCTCGAACACTGAAGCTTTCTTT,CASSKGSNTEAFF
TRBJ2-1,few,TRBV25-1,TRBD2,TGTGCCAGCAGTGCTAGTGGGGGCGGGAGGGCCCGTGAGCAGTTCTTC,CASSASGGGRAREQFF
TRBJ1-3,few,TRBV6-6,.,TGTGCCGGTCGGGGAGGGCCGAGCTCTGGAAACACCATATATTTT,CAGRGGPSSGNTIYF
TRBJ1-3,.,TRBV18,.,TGTGCCAGCTCACCACAGGCCGGTGGCTCTGGAAACACCATATATTTT,CASSPQAGGSGNTIYF
TRBJ2-1,few,TRBV27,TRBD1,TGTGCCAGCAGTCAGACAGGGACCTACAATGAGCAGTTCTTC,CASSQTGTYNEQFF
TRBJ2-2,.,TRBV28,TRBD2,TGTGCCAGCAGTTGGGCGGGGGCGAACACCGGGGAGCTGTTTTTT,CASSWAGANTGELFF
TRBJ2-7,.,TRBV7-8,.,TGTGCCAGCAGCTTGGGTCCCTCCTACGAGCAGTACTTC,CASSLGPSYEQYF
TRBJ2-7,few,TRBV7-3,.,TGTGCCAGCAGCTTAACAGAGGGCTACGAGCAGTACTTC,CASSLTEGYEQYF
TRBJ2-6,.,TRBV7-9,.,TGTGCCAGCAGCTGGCCTCCGGGGGCGAGCTCTGGGGCCAACGTCCTGACTTTC,CASSWPPGASSGANVLTF
TRBJ2-5,.,TRBV27,TRBD1,TGTGCCAGCAGGAGGACAGGGACGGAGACCCAGTACTTC,CASRRTGTETQYF
TRBJ1-5,.,TRBV28,TRBD1,TGTGCCAGCAGTTCAAGGACAGGGTGGAATCAGCCCCAGCATTTT,CASSSRTGWNQPQHF
TRBJ2-1,.,TRBV28,TRBD1,TGTGCCAGCAGTTCAGGACAGGGCATCGTTTCATACAATGAGCAGTTCTTC,CASSSGQGIVSYNEQFF
TRBJ2-2,medium-sized,TRBV11-3,.,TGTGCCAGCAGCGCTAGATCCGGGGAGCTGTTTTTT,CASSARSGELFF
TRBJ1-2,.,TRBV27,TRBD1,TGTGCCAGCTGGGACAGGGGGCGTTCAAAGTATGGCTACACCTTC,CASWDRGRSKYGYTF
TRBJ2-5,few,TRBV10-3,TRBD1,TGTGCCATCAGTGAGTCGGGCAGGGGGCTAGCAGAGACCCAGTACTTC,CAISESGRGLAETQYF
TRBJ1-2,.,TRBV28,.,TGTGCCAGCACGCAGGGCTATGGCTACACCTTC,CASTQGYGYTF
TRBJ1-1,.,TRBV11-2,TRBD1,TGTGCCAGCAGCTTCCCCAGGGGGGGGATTATCGGCACTGAAGCTTTCTTT,CASSFPRGGIIGTEAFF
TRBJ2-7,.,TRBV7-8,TRBD2,TGTGCCACCCAGACCGGGACTAGCCTCCACGAGCAGTACTTC,CATQTGTSLHEQYF
TRBJ1-2,medium-sized,TRBV2,.,TGTGCCAGCAGTGGTATGGATTCTAACTATGGCTACACCTTC,CASSGMDSNYGYTF
TRBJ2-1,few,TRBV9,TRBD2,TGTGCCAGCAGCTATCGACTAGCGGGCAATGAGCAGTTCTTC,CASSYRLAGNEQFF
TRBJ2-3,.,TRBV4-1,TRBD2,TGCGCCAGCAGCCAAGTTCTAGCGGGGGCCCCTCGCCTTGCCGGAGTCAAAGATACGCAGTATTTT,CASSQVLAGAPRLAGVKDTQYF